These T cell receptor beta chains were read from a single sample in a study of metastatic and nonmetastatic thyroid tumors. TCRdb reprocessed the PCR reads using MiXCR. This table has about 13,000 clones, about 25% appearing once. Sequenced: blood. The receptors stem from a male donor with papillary thyroid cancer or a benign thyroid nodule (not recorded which). Some clones in this sample may be carry-over from other donors' samples. The CDR3 runs from the conserved cysteine through the conserved F or W. Fields, in order: J gene, V gene, D gene, clone size, CDR3 protein, CDR3 DNA. D genes are given only for firm matches. Only some rows state a clone size, as once, few, many or a class for expanded clones.

TRBJ1-6 | TRBV6-1 | TRBD1 | few | CASSLGQGLHF | TGTGCCAGCAGTCTCGGACAGGGCCTCCACTTT
TRBJ2-1 | TRBV20-1 | . | few | CSASTGRSYNEQFF | TGCAGTGCCTCGACGGGGCGCTCCTACAATGAGCAGTTCTTC
TRBJ2-3 | TRBV7-3 | . | many | CASSFGDTDTQYF | TGTGCCAGCAGCTTCGGGGACACAGATACGCAGTATTTT
TRBJ2-7 | TRBV7-8 | TRBD2 | . | CASSLEAGGLYEQYF | TGTGCCAGCAGCTTAGAAGCGGGAGGGCTCTACGAGCAGTACTTC
TRBJ2-3 | TRBV6-5 | TRBD1 | medium-sized | CASSQGAVQLYTDTQYF | TGTGCCAGCAGCCAGGGGGCAGTACAACTATACACAGATACGCAGTATTTT
TRBJ2-3 | TRBV20-1 | . | . | CSASDLDEGTDTQYF | TGCAGTGCTTCCGACCTGGACGAGGGCACAGATACGCAGTATTTT
TRBJ2-3 | TRBV6-1 | TRBD2 | many | CASSPYSGGTDTQYF | TGTGCCAGCAGTCCCTATAGCGGGGGCACAGATACGCAGTATTTT
TRBJ1-5 | TRBV28 | TRBD1 | few | CASSPTGEAQPQHF | TGTGCCAGCAGCCCCACAGGGGAGGCTCAGCCCCAGCATTTT
TRBJ1-6 | TRBV20-1 | TRBD1 | . | CSAREGARNSPLHF | TGCAGTGCTAGGGAGGGGGCGAGAAATTCACCCCTCCACTTT
TRBJ2-3 | TRBV12-3/TRBV12-4 | TRBD1 | few | CASSLSDRGDTQYF | TGTGCCAGCAGTTTAAGCGACAGGGGAGATACGCAGTATTTT
TRBJ2-7 | TRBV6-1 | . | medium-sized | CASSVLSSYEQYF | TGTGCCAGCAGTGTCTTGAGCTCCTACGAGCAGTACTTC
TRBJ2-1 | TRBV2 | . | large | CASSEDGLDNEQFF | TGTGCCAGCAGTGAGGATGGACTCGACAATGAGCAGTTCTTC
TRBJ2-1 | TRBV12-3/TRBV12-4 | TRBD2 | medium-sized | CASSLLAGAPGSGEQFF | TGTGCCAGCAGTTTACTAGCGGGAGCTCCAGGGTCCGGTGAGCAGTTCTTC
TRBJ2-1 | TRBV19 | TRBD2 | few | CASSIPAGGRGFNEQFF | TGTGCCAGTAGTATTCCAGCGGGGGGCCGAGGATTTAATGAGCAGTTCTTC
TRBJ2-1 | TRBV4-2 | TRBD2 | many | CASTAGGGNEQFF | TGTGCCAGCACCGCCGGGGGGGGGAATGAGCAGTTCTTC
TRBJ1-1 | TRBV19 | TRBD1 | . | CASSMDRAGVAFF | TGTGCCAGTAGTATGGACAGGGCAGGAGTAGCTTTCTTT
TRBJ2-7 | TRBV28 | TRBD2 | . | CASSLRAGIAGTYEQYF | TGTGCCAGCAGTTTACGGGCCGGAATAGCGGGGACCTACGAGCAGTACTTC
TRBJ2-1 | TRBV5-5 | . | many | CASSPWRGGYNEQFF | TGTGCCAGCAGCCCCTGGAGGGGGGGCTACAATGAGCAGTTCTTC
TRBJ2-3 | TRBV6-2/TRBV6-3 | TRBD2 | many | CASSYFREVTDTQYF | TGTGCCAGCAGTTACTTCCGGGAGGTCACAGATACGCAGTATTTT
TRBJ2-1 | TRBV19 | . | few | CASSNHIGGVNEQFF | TGTGCCAGTAGTAACCATATCGGTGGGGTAAATGAGCAGTTCTTC
TRBJ1-1 | TRBV6-6 | TRBD1 | medium-sized | CASSYGGQQNTEAFF | TGTGCCAGCAGTTACGGGGGACAGCAGAACACTGAAGCTTTCTTT
TRBJ1-2 | TRBV28 | . | few | CASLRAGFENYGYTF | TGTGCCAGCCTCAGGGCAGGGTTTGAGAACTATGGCTACACCTTC
TRBJ1-2 | TRBV7-2 | . | many | CASSPTQTNYGYTF | TGTGCCAGCAGCCCAACCCAGACTAACTATGGCTACACCTTC
TRBJ2-7 | TRBV6-2/TRBV6-3 | TRBD1 | many | CASSRDRGYEQYF | TGTGCCAGCAGTCGAGACAGGGGCTACGAGCAGTACTTC
TRBJ1-5 | TRBV19 | . | . | CASSIGIGVYSNQPQHF | TGTGCCAGTAGTATAGGTATAGGAGTTTATAGCAATCAGCCCCAGCATTTT
TRBJ2-7 | TRBV28 | TRBD1 | medium-sized | CASSFPRQGGSYEQYF | TGTGCCAGCAGTTTCCCCAGACAGGGGGGTTCCTACGAGCAGTACTTC
TRBJ2-7 | TRBV5-1 | . | . | CASSLNVDTDYEQYF | TGCGCCAGCAGCTTGAACGTGGACACGGACTACGAGCAGTACTTC
TRBJ1-3 | TRBV11-1 | TRBD1 | . | CASSLGTGELSGNTIYF | TGTGCCAGCAGCTTAGGGACAGGGGAACTTTCTGGAAACACCATATATTTT
TRBJ2-1 | TRBV4-2 | . | . | CASSQVLYNEQFF | TGTGCCAGCAGCCAAGTCCTATACAATGAGCAGTTCTTC
TRBJ2-3 | TRBV12-3/TRBV12-4 | . | . | CASSLRGASDTDTQYF | TGTGCCAGCAGTTTAAGGGGGGCTAGCGATACAGATACGCAGTATTTT
TRBJ2-1 | TRBV12-3/TRBV12-4 | TRBD2 | few | CASSPLAGVVNEQFF | TGTGCCAGCAGCCCACTAGCGGGAGTGGTCAATGAGCAGTTCTTC
TRBJ2-7 | TRBV7-9 | . | many | CASSLDVLIGNYEQYF | TGTGCCAGCAGCTTAGATGTTTTGATAGGTAATTACGAGCAGTACTTC
TRBJ2-7 | TRBV12-3/TRBV12-4 | . | . | CASSLGQPSRYEQYF | TGTGCCAGCAGTTTAGGACAACCTAGCCGTTACGAGCAGTACTTC
TRBJ2-1 | TRBV6-2/TRBV6-3 | . | . | CASSYSPGYNEQFF | TGTGCCAGCAGTTACTCGCCAGGGTACAATGAGCAGTTCTTC
TRBJ2-2 | TRBV12-3/TRBV12-4 | . | large | CASSLAQNTGELFF | TGTGCCAGCAGTTTAGCCCAGAACACCGGGGAGCTGTTTTTT
TRBJ2-7 | TRBV6-2/TRBV6-3 | TRBD2 | . | CASSYGSGTSYEQYF | TGTGCCAGCAGTTACGGCAGCGGGACCTCCTACGAGCAGTACTTC
TRBJ2-5 | TRBV15 | TRBD2 | few | CATSRPAGGETQYF | TGTGCCACCAGCAGACCAGCGGGGGGAGAGACCCAGTACTTC
TRBJ2-3 | TRBV5-1 | TRBD1 | . | CASSVEQGARTDTQYF | TGCGCCAGCAGCGTTGAACAGGGGGCCCGCACAGATACGCAGTATTTT
TRBJ2-1 | TRBV5-1 | TRBD2 | . | CASSSSLLASGVGYNEQFF | TGCGCCAGCAGCTCCTCCCTACTGGCTAGCGGGGTGGGGTACAATGAGCAGTTCTTC
TRBJ2-5 | TRBV25-1 | . | . | CASSESHPKETQYF | TGTGCCAGCAGTGAATCCCATCCTAAAGAGACCCAGTACTTC
TRBJ2-3 | TRBV20-1 | . | . | CSARDPLRASGDTQYF | TGCAGTGCTAGAGATCCCTTGAGGGCGTCAGGGGATACGCAGTATTTT
TRBJ2-1 | TRBV10-3 | . | few | CAISVDSSNEQFF | TGTGCCATCAGTGTGGACAGCTCCAATGAGCAGTTCTTC
TRBJ2-1 | TRBV12-3/TRBV12-4 | . | few | CASERYNEQFF | TGTGCCAGCGAACGATACAATGAGCAGTTCTTC
TRBJ1-5 | TRBV2 | . | medium-sized | CASSALGWGNQPQHF | TGTGCCAGCTCAGCCCTGGGTTGGGGCAATCAGCCCCAGCATTTT
TRBJ2-7 | TRBV24-1 | TRBD2 | . | CATSARTSGRNSYEQYF | TGTGCCACCAGTGCCCGGACTAGCGGGAGGAACTCCTACGAGCAGTACTTC
TRBJ1-5 | TRBV27 | TRBD1 | . | CATQDRETQPQHF | TGTGCCACCCAGGACAGGGAGACTCAGCCCCAGCATTTT
TRBJ1-5 | TRBV4-1 | . | . | CASSQGTNSNQPQHF | TGCGCCAGCAGCCAGGGGACGAATAGCAATCAGCCCCAGCATTTT
TRBJ2-2 | TRBV6-4 | . | . | CASSAGDTGELFF | TGTGCCAGCAGTGCGGGAGACACCGGGGAGCTGTTTTTT
TRBJ1-1 | TRBV28 | . | medium-sized | CASSSRKGWPEAFF | TGTGCCAGCAGTTCCCGAAAAGGTTGGCCTGAAGCTTTCTTT
TRBJ2-1 | TRBV6-2/TRBV6-3 | . | few | CASSYSGPFLTTYNEQFF | TGTGCCAGCAGTTACTCGGGTCCCTTCCTGACCACCTACAATGAGCAGTTCTTC
TRBJ2-7 | TRBV10-3 | . | medium-sized | CAISEIMAGEANEQYF | TGTGCCATCAGTGAAATAATGGCAGGGGAGGCCAACGAGCAGTACTTC
TRBJ1-2 | TRBV28 | TRBD1 | few | CASSLSAGTAVRYTF | TGTGCCAGCAGCTTATCAGCCGGGACAGCGGTGCGCTACACCTTC
TRBJ2-1 | TRBV15 | . | . | CATSMGVLGNEQFF | TGTGCCACCAGCATGGGAGTTCTGGGGAATGAGCAGTTCTTC
TRBJ1-6 | TRBV6-1 | . | . | CASSEDELKALHF | TGTGCCAGCAGTGAAGACGAGCTCAAGGCCCTCCACTTT
TRBJ1-2 | TRBV19 | TRBD1 | medium-sized | CASSNRDSANYGYTF | TGTGCCAGTAGTAACCGGGACAGCGCTAACTATGGCTACACCTTC
TRBJ2-7 | TRBV5-8 | TRBD1 | . | CASSYYGQGTYEQYF | TGTGCCAGCAGCTATTACGGACAGGGGACCTACGAGCAGTACTTC
TRBJ2-5 | TRBV28 | TRBD2 | . | CASSPLDSGSQETQYF | TGTGCCAGCAGTCCCCTAGATAGCGGGAGCCAAGAGACCCAGTACTTC
TRBJ2-3 | TRBV24-1 | . | few | CATSDSDHTDTQYF | TGTGCCACCAGTGATTCGGACCACACAGATACGCAGTATTTT
TRBJ2-7 | TRBV27 | . | few | CSSSLMGGPEQYF | TGTTCCAGCAGTTTAATGGGGGGCCCCGAGCAGTACTTC
TRBJ2-6 | TRBV6-5 | . | medium-sized | CASSLFGTVSGANVLTF | TGTGCCAGCAGTTTGTTTGGGACCGTCTCTGGGGCCAACGTCCTGACTTTC